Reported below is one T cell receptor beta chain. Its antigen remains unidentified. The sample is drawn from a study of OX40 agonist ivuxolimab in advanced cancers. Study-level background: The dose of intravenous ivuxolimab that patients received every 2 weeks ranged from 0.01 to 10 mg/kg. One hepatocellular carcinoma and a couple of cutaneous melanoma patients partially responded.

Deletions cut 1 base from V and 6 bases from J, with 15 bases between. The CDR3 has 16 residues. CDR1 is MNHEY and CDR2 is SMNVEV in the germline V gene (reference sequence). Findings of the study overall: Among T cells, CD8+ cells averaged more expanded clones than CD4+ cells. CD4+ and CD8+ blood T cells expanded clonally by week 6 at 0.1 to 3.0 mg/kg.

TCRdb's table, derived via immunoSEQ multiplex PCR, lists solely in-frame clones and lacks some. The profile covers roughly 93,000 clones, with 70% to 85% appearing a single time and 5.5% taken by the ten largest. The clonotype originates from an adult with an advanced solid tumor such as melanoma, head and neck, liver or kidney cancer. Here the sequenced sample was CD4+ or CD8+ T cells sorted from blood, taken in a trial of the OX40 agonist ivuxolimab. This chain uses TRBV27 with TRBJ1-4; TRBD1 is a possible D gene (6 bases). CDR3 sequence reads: CASSLFHLGGHEKLFF. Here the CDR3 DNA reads TGTGCCAGCAGTTTATTCCACCTGGGGGGCCATGAAAAACTGTTTTTT. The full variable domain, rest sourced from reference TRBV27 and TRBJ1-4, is EAQVTQNPRYLITVTGKKLTVTCSQNMNHEYMSWYRQDPGLGLRQIYYSMNVEVTDKGDVPEGYKVSRKEKRNFPLILESPSPNQTSLYFCASSLFHLGGHEKLFFGSGTQLSVL.